This T cell receptor beta chain was documented in a study of CD8 T cells in ankylosing spondylitis (dated by TCRdb to the late 2010s). Context from the whole study: T cell receptor beta repertoires were profiled in healthy donors and ankylosing spondylitis patients so that disease-linked TCR variants could be found. The full study cohort was made up of about two dozen ankylosing spondylitis patients and 108 healthy donors. Peripheral blood was sampled, and synovial fluid was additionally collected from ankylosing spondylitis patients.

Sequencing relied on an Illumina HiSeq 2500. TCR beta libraries were prepared by quantitative 5'-RACE with molecular barcodes. The published analysis was carried out like this. To identify disease-linked TCR variants, a new computational method was used, one built on a probabilistic model of VDJ rearrangement. Clones were called with MiXCR by TCRdb after fastp trimmed the public reads at Q25, and only in-frame beta chains were retained. Rows matching on CDR3 protein sequence are summarized as one entry with the most common DNA and genes. The V and J calls come from TCRdb's annotation, not from the publication. Present in this sample are about 250,000 distinct CDR3 sequences, 32% of which were seen just once. The ten largest clones capture roughly 4% of the sample. The junction carries 16 bases between V and J, which are trimmed by 5 bases and 0 bases respectively. Including the terminal cysteine and phenylalanine, the CDR3 comprises 16 residues. Only the CDR3 DNA is retained, 48 bases long and in frame from the first base. The germline V gene (reference sequence) specifies LNHDA as CDR1 and SQIVND as CDR2.

What the work shows at the level of the full study, not this receptor alone: A TCR beta motif made up of several highly homologous amino acid variants appeared to be characteristic of blood from ankylosing spondylitis patients. Some motif variants were previously reported in synovial fluid and blood of reactive arthritis patients, suggesting common disease-initiation mechanisms. Significant enrichment of the disease-linked clones was reported in matched synovial fluid samples from ankylosing spondylitis patients. A CD8+ phenotype was shown by the disease-linked clones, which were found at relatively low frequencies in peripheral blood.

Concerning this clonotype: Its antigen remains unidentified. The record has no base qualities; no much larger clone is one base away.

The receptor comes from a male donor with ankylosing spondylitis or in good health (not recorded which). The V gene is TRBV19 and the J gene is TRBJ1-1; the D gene remains uncertain. The material sequenced was blood, either unsorted or a sorted T cell fraction (not recorded which). The nucleotides are TGTGCCAGTAGTCCCCGGCTTTTTCCCATGAACACTGAAGCTTTCTTT. This codes for CASSPRLFPMNTEAFF.